The clone carrying this T cell receptor beta chain has a count of ten or more. Germline V gene lookup returns CDR1 SGHNT and CDR2 YENEEA. The CDR3 runs to 14 residues. With 6 bases removed from V and 0 bases from J, the gap between germline ends came to 6 bases. This specimen belongs to a study of kidney transplant recipient with SARS-CoV-2 infection. Using its own MiXCR run on the reads, TCRdb lists one record per CDR3 protein. The table includes about 240,000 distinct CDR3 sequences, about 28% detected once. The TCR originated in a male patient between 25 and 39 years old who had COVID-19 and was a kidney transplant recipient. Some T cells here may be from the graft donor. The sequences come from a blood sample, collected at baseline and around day 120 from a kidney transplant recipient. The chain couples TRBV11-3 to TRBJ1-6; D unclear. The CDR3 sequence: CASSFNSYNSPLHF. In nucleotides, the CDR3 is TGTGCCAGCAGTTTCAACTCCTATAATTCACCCCTCCACTTT.